The 17 T cell receptor beta chains presented below share a single source sample, sequenced in a study of T-cell memory formation after mild COVID-19. In TCRdb, the 5' RACE reads were re-called with MiXCR into one record per CDR3 protein. The repertoire holds more than 300,000 distinct CDR3 sequences, with 14% as singletons. Sequencing was done on a sample of PBMCs or a T cell subset sorted from them (not recorded which). The receptors shown here come from a man younger than 35 who had mild COVID-19 (a few samples of this study predate the infection). Cell type and time point are not known.

The chain couples TRBV5-1 to TRBJ1-2, with D possibly being TRBD1 (5 bases). Germline CDR1 and CDR2: SGHRS and YFSETQ. The length of the CDR3 is 15 residues. Trimming stripped 0 bases from V and 6 bases from J, with 15 bases between. The CDR3: CASSLDRQGLDGYTF. CDR3 nucleotides: TGCGCCAGCAGCTTGGACCGGCAGGGACTGGATGGCTACACCTTC.

This clonotype came up a few times. J is TRBJ2-7 and V is TRBV6-5, with D possibly being TRBD2 (5 bases). Trimming cost V 1 base and J 4 bases, with 8 bases left between them. Germline V lookup: CDR1 MNHEY, CDR2 SVGAGI. This CDR3 has 13 residues. CDR3 coding DNA: TGTGCCAGCAGTTACTTTCCGGGGTACGAGCAGTACTTC. Protein: CASSYFPGYEQYF.

The chain couples TRBV6-5 to TRBJ2-5, with a tentative D call TRBD1 (6 bases). CDR1 and CDR2 from the germline V gene are MNHEY and SVGAGI. V lost 4 bases and J lost 2, with 8 bases in between. This CDR3 comprises 13 residues. The CDR3 loop is CASSWTDQETQYF. The CDR3 DNA follows: TGTGCCAGCAGTTGGACAGATCAAGAGACCCAGTACTTC.

V is TRBV5-1 and J is TRBJ2-3, with TRBD2 matching 10 bases. From germline, CDR1 is SGHRS and CDR2 YFSETQ. The CDR3 spans 15 residues. The V and J ends lost 4 bases and 3 bases, in that order; junction bases with no gene match: 5. CDR3 sequence: CASSPSGGDTDTQYF. The CDR3 region has the DNA TGCGCCAGCAGCCCTAGCGGGGGAGATACAGATACGCAGTATTTT.

This chain uses TRBV11-2 with TRBJ2-1, with TRBD2 matching 14 bases. The CDR3 spans 16 residues. Germline V gene sequence: CDR1 SGHAT, CDR2 FQNNGV. V was clipped by 4 bases and J by 7 bases; unmatched bases: 6. CDR3 sequence reads: CASSWTRTSGGNEQFF. The CDR3, as DNA: TGTGCCAGCAGCTGGACCCGGACTAGCGGGGGGAATGAGCAGTTCTTC.

This clonotype has a handful of counts. The chain couples TRBV5-1 to TRBJ2-6; possible D gene TRBD2, 6 bases. V was clipped by 0 bases and J by 3 bases, with 10 bases between them. The CDR3 extends over 16 amino acids. CDR1 is SGHRS, CDR2 YFSETQ, per germline. Here the CDR3 reads CASSLAPGVGANVLTF. As DNA, the CDR3 is TGCGCCAGCAGCTTGGCCCCGGGAGTTGGGGCCAACGTCCTGACTTTC. Together with reference TRBV5-1 and TRBJ2-6, the CDR3 gives the full variable domain: KAGVTQTPRYLIKTRGQQVTLSCSPISGHRSVSWYQQTPGQGLQFLFEYFSETQRNKGNFPGRFSGRQFSNSRSEMNVSTLELGDSALYLCASSLAPGVGANVLTFGAGSRLTVL.

This clonotype was seen a handful of times. The chain uses TRBV27 and TRBJ2-1; 9 bases map to TRBD2. This CDR3 contains 17 residues. CDR1 and CDR2 from the germline V gene are MNHEY and SMNVEV (reference sequence). The V gene end was trimmed by 2 bases and the J gene end by 8 bases; junction bases not matched to a gene: 13. The chain's CDR3 is CASSLLLAGGPLHEQFF. The CDR3 DNA reads as TGTGCCAGCAGTTTACTTCTCGCGGGGGGGCCGTTGCATGAGCAGTTCTTC.

CDR3 amino acids: CASSYSGVGQPQHF. The CDR3 DNA sequence: TGTGCCAGCAGTTACTCGGGGGTAGGTCAGCCCCAGCATTTT. The gene calls are TRBV6-5 and TRBJ1-5; a possible D gene is TRBD1 (5 bases). CDR3 size: 14 residues. From germline, CDR1 is MNHEY and CDR2 SVGAGI. V was clipped by 0 bases and J by 6 bases, with 9 bases between them.

This clonotype was observed a few times. This chain links TRBV7-2 with TRBJ2-7, with no clear D. The ends were cut back, 4 bases at V and 2 bases at J, with 9 bases in the middle. This CDR3 is built from 13 residues. CDR1 is SGHTA and CDR2 is FQGNSA in the germline V gene. DNA of the CDR3: TGTGCCAGCAGCTGGAGTGGGGCCTACGAGCAGTACTTC. It encodes CASSWSGAYEQYF.

About this clonotype itself: Its ends do not fully match the called genes, so a read error is possible. The rearrangement joins TRBV7-9 to TRBJ2-4; maybe TRBD2 (5 bases). Germline V gives CDR1 SEHNR, CDR2 FQNEAQ (reference sequence). The CDR3 runs 13 residues. CDR3 DNA sequence: TGTGCCAGCAGCCCACACTCCCGGGAAAGAACTACTTTC. Encoded protein: CASSPHSRERTTF. Using reference TRBV7-9 and TRBJ2-4 for the parts outside the CDR3, the full variable domain is DTGVSQNPRHKITKRGQNVTFRCDPISEHNRLYWYRQTLGQGPEFLTYFQNEAQLEKSRLLSDRFSAERPKGSFSTLEIQRTEQGDSAMYLCASSPHSRERTTFGAGTRLSVL.

This clonotype was found a few times. J is TRBJ2-7 and V is TRBV14; TRBD1 matches 9 bases. V lost 6 bases, J lost 3 bases, and 9 bases stayed unmatched. The CDR3 extends over 15 amino acids. Germline assignment: CDR1 SGHDN and CDR2 FVKESK. The CDR3 reads CASSPRGTGYYEQYV. CDR3 nucleotide sequence: TGTGCCAGCAGTCCAAGGGGGACAGGGTACTACGAGCAGTACGTC.

The chain recombines TRBV6-5 with TRBJ1-1; D gene ambiguous. This CDR3 contains 13 residues. Germline values: CDR1 MNHEY, CDR2 SVGAGI. V gave up 6 bases and J gave up 8 bases, with 16 bases separating them. The DNA for the CDR3 is TGTGCCAGCAGCCACGGAGGAGGTTACGAAGCTTTCTTT. Its protein is CASSHGGGYEAFF.

This rearrangement joins TRBV4-2 to TRBJ2-6; TRBD1 agrees at 8 bases. The CDR3 runs to 17 residues. The ends lost 4 bases at V and 0 bases at J; junction bases unmatched: 5. CDR1 is LGHNA, CDR2 YNFKEQ, per germline. CDR3 amino acids: CASSPGTGPSGANVLTF. DNA for the CDR3: TGTGCCAGCAGCCCGGGGACAGGTCCCTCTGGGGCCAACGTCCTGACTTTC.

This clonotype has a single count. The genes are TRBV7-3 and TRBJ2-4; a possible D gene is TRBD2 (6 bases). The ends were cut back, 0 bases at V and 6 bases at J, with 12 bases in the middle. Germline lookup yields CDR1 SGHTA and CDR2 FQGTGA. The CDR3 has 15 amino acids. This chain's CDR3 is CASSLTGSAGNIQYF. The CDR3 nucleotides read TGTGCCAGCAGCTTAACCGGGAGTGCGGGAAACATTCAGTACTTC.

This clonotype has more than one count but fewer than ten. The rearrangement joins TRBV6-5 to TRBJ2-1; D gene unclear. The V gene's germline CDR1 is MNHEY and CDR2 SVGAGI. The V gene lost 0 bases and the J gene lost 10 bases, with 7 bases spanning the gap. The CDR3 runs 12 residues. In nucleotides, the CDR3 is TGTGCCAGCAGTTACTCTGGTAGCGAGCAGTTCTTC. This encodes CASSYSGSEQFF.

The chain has TRBV24-1 and TRBJ1-2; D is possibly TRBD1 (5 bases). V shed 3 bases and J shed 6 bases, with 13 bases lying between them. The CDR3 runs to 14 residues. Per the germline V gene, CDR1 is KGHDR and CDR2 is SFDVKD. CDR3 DNA: TGTGCCACCAGTGATACACCGCGGGGGGATGGCTACACCTTC. Amino acids: CATSDTPRGDGYTF.

The table lists this clonotype with a few counts. This chain connects TRBV6-5 to TRBJ1-6; D call uncertain. The CDR3 covers 15 residues. Germline assignment: CDR1 MNHEY and CDR2 SVGAGI. Trimming took 4 bases from V and 7 from J, leaving 14 bases between them. The CDR3: CASSLLPGENSPLHF. In DNA, the CDR3 is TGTGCCAGCAGTTTGCTACCGGGAGAGAATTCACCCCTCCACTTT.